The present T cell receptor beta chain was sequenced within a study of T cells after yellow fever vaccination. TCRdb reprocessed the 5' RACE reads via MiXCR and lists one record per CDR3 protein. The table lists 400,000 to 650,000 distinct CDR3 sequences, 20% to 25% of them singletons. This CDR3 comprises 11 residues. Germline V gene data show CDR1 as SEHNR and CDR2 as FQNEAQ (reference sequence). V was cut by 2 bases and J by 9 bases, with 5 bases left in between. This chain connects TRBV7-9 to TRBJ1-3; D is unresolved. The sample was PBMCs, taken roughly 23 days after the first yellow fever vaccination. The sequence came from a man between 18 and 29 years old who received the YFV17D yellow fever vaccine. The CDR3 region is CASSLPPTIYF. CDR3 bases: TGTGCCAGCAGCTTACCCCCCACCATATATTTT.